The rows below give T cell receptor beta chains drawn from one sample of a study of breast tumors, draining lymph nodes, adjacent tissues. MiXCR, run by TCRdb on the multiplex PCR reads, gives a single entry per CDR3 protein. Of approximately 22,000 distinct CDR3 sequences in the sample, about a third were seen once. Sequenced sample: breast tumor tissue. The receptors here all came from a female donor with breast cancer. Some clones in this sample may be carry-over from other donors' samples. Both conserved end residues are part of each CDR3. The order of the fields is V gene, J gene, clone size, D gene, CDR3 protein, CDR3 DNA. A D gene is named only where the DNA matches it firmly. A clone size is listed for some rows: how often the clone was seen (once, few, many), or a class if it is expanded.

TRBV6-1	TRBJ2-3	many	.	CASSLKPSSTDTQYF	TGTGCCAGCAGTCTCAAACCTTCTAGCACAGATACGCAGTATTTT
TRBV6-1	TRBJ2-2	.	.	CASSAIPGQNTGELFF	TGTGCCAGCAGTGCAATTCCGGGACAGAACACCGGGGAGCTGTTTTTT
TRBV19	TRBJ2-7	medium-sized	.	CASSQGMVGEQYF	TGTGCCAGTAGTCAAGGGATGGTCGGCGAGCAGTACTTC
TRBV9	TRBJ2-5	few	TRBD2	CASSSRGGSQETQYF	TGTGCCAGCAGCTCCCGGGGGGGCTCACAAGAGACCCAGTACTTC
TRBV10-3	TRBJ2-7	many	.	CAIRRGSYEQYF	TGTGCCATCAGGCGGGGAAGCTACGAGCAGTACTTC
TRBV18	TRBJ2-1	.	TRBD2	CASSVTSGINNEQFF	TGTGCCAGCTCAGTTACTAGCGGGATAAACAATGAGCAGTTCTTC
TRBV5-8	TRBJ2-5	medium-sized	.	CASSLDGETQYF	TGTGCCAGCAGCTTGGATGGGGAGACCCAGTACTTC
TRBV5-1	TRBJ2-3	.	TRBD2	CASSLTSGRQDTQYF	TGCGCCAGCAGCTTGACTAGCGGGAGACAAGATACGCAGTATTTT
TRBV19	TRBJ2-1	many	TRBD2	CASSSGSTSYNEQFF	TGTGCCAGTAGTAGCGGGAGCACCTCCTACAATGAGCAGTTCTTC
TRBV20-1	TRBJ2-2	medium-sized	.	CSARGGPNTGELFF	TGCAGTGCTAGGGGTGGGCCGAACACCGGGGAGCTGTTTTTT
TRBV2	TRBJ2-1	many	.	CASSDWNEQFF	TGTGCCAGCAGTGACTGGAATGAGCAGTTCTTC
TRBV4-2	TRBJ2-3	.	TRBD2	CASSQDGLAGSTDTQYF	TGTGCCAGCAGCCAAGATGGGTTAGCGGGATCCACAGATACGCAGTATTTT
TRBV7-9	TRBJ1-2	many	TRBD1	CASSFLQGVGYTF	TGTGCCAGCAGCTTTCTCCAGGGGGTAGGCTACACCTTC
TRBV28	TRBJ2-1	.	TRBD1	CASKLTQGSYNEQFF	TGTGCCAGCAAGTTAACACAGGGGTCCTACAATGAGCAGTTCTTC
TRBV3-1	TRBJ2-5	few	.	CASSHGRNGETQYF	TGTGCCAGCAGCCACGGTCGCAACGGGGAGACCCAGTACTTC
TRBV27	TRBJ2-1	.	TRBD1	CASSQTGTGNNEQFF	TGTGCCAGCAGTCAAACCGGGACAGGGAACAATGAGCAGTTCTTC
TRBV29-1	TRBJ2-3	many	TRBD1	CSVGGGADTQYF	TGCAGCGTTGGAGGGGGCGCAGATACGCAGTATTTT
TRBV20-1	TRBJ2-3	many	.	CSAPRDTQYF	TGCAGTGCGCCCCGGGATACGCAGTATTTT
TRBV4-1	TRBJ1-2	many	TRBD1	CASSQRDRGRYTF	TGCGCCAGCAGCCAACGAGACAGGGGTCGCTACACCTTC
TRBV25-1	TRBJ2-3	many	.	CASIGGLSTDTQYF	TGTGCCAGCATTGGGGGTCTAAGCACAGATACGCAGTATTTT
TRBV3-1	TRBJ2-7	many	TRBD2	CASSKGSGTYSEQYF	TGTGCCAGCAGCAAAGGTAGCGGGACATACTCAGAGCAGTACTTC
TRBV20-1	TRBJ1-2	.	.	CSAREEGSTRIYGYTF	TGCAGTGCTAGAGAAGAGGGGAGTACGAGGATCTATGGCTACACCTTC
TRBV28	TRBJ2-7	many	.	CASRIRLARYYEQYF	TGTGCCAGCAGAATCCGGCTAGCGAGATACTACGAGCAGTACTTC
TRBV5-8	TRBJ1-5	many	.	CASSFRGTSNQPQHF	TGTGCCAGCAGCTTTCGTGGGACAAGCAATCAGCCCCAGCATTTT
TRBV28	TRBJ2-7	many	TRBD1	CASTIGTGGANQYF	TGTGCCAGCACCATAGGGACAGGGGGCGCGAACCAGTACTTC
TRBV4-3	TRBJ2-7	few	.	CASSQGDSSYEQYF	TGCGCCAGCAGCCAAGGGGATAGCTCCTACGAGCAGTACTTC
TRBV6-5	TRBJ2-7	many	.	CASSRTIAYEQYF	TGTGCCAGCAGCCGGACTATAGCTTACGAGCAGTACTTC
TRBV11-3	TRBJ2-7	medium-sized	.	CASSLTVSHEQYF	TGTGCCAGCAGCTTAACCGTTTCCCACGAGCAGTACTTC
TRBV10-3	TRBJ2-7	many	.	CAISEIRGVYEQYF	TGTGCCATCAGTGAGATCAGGGGGGTCTACGAGCAGTACTTC
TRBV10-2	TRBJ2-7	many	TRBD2	CASSTSGAYEQYF	TGCGCCAGCTCGACTAGCGGGGCCTACGAGCAGTACTTC
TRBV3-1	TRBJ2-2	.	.	CASSQEGLGQGRETGELFF	TGTGCCAGCAGCCAAGAGGGTCTAGGGCAGGGGAGAGAGACCGGGGAGCTGTTTTTT
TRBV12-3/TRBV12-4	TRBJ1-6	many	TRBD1	CASSSGTGVSPLHF	TGTGCCAGCAGTTCGGGGACAGGGGTTTCACCCCTCCACTTT
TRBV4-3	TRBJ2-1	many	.	CASSQEARGTNEQFF	TGCGCCAGCAGCCAAGAAGCGCGGGGTACTAATGAGCAGTTCTTC
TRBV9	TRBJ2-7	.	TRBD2	CASSAGTSGYEQYF	TGTGCCAGCAGCGCCGGGACTAGCGGCTACGAGCAGTACTTC
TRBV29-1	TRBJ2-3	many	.	CSVTPENTDTQYF	TGCAGCGTTACGCCGGAGAACACAGATACGCAGTATTTT
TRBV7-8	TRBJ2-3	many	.	CASSLGASRGTDTQYF	TGTGCCAGCAGCCTCGGGGCTAGCAGAGGCACAGATACGCAGTATTTT
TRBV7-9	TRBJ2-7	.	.	CASSPTAYYEQYF	TGTGCCAGCAGCCCGACGGCTTACTACGAGCAGTACTTC
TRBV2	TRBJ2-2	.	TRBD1	CASRWDSTNTGELFF	TGTGCCAGCAGATGGGACAGCACGAACACCGGGGAGCTGTTTTTT
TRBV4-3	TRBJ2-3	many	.	CASSQDRWGTDTQYF	TGCGCCAGCAGCCAAGATCGTTGGGGAACAGATACGCAGTATTTT
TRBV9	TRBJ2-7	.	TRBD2	CASSVAPGLAESSYEQYF	TGTGCCAGCAGCGTAGCTCCCGGACTAGCGGAGAGCTCCTACGAGCAGTACTTC
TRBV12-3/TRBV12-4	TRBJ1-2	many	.	CASRPTETRYTF	TGTGCCAGCAGACCTACCGAGACCCGCTACACCTTC
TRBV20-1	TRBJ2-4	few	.	CSARTIAKNIQYF	TGCAGTGCTAGAACGATAGCCAAAAACATTCAGTACTTC
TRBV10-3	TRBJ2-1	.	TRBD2	CAISDSLAGAYNEQFF	TGTGCCATCAGTGACTCTCTGGCGGGGGCCTACAATGAGCAGTTCTTC
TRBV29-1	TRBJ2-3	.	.	CSVEDLADTQYF	TGCAGCGTTGAAGATTTGGCAGATACGCAGTATTTT
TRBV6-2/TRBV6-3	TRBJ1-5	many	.	CASRFRGFHQPQHF	TGTGCCAGCAGGTTCCGTGGATTTCATCAGCCCCAGCATTTT
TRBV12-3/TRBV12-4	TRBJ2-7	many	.	CASSRGTQENYEQYF	TGTGCCAGCAGCAGGGGGACTCAAGAAAACTACGAGCAGTACTTC
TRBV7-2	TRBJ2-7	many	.	CASSFGLGYEQYF	TGTGCCAGCAGCTTTGGGTTGGGGTACGAGCAGTACTTC
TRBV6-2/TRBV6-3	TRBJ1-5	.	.	CASSYGVEGGNQPQHF	TGTGCCAGCAGTTATGGAGTGGAGGGGGGCAATCAGCCCCAGCATTTT
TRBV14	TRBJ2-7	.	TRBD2	CASSLGLAGGPEQYF	TGTGCCAGCAGCCTAGGACTAGCGGGAGGCCCCGAGCAGTACTTC
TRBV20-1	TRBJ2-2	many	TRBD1	CSAERQGANTGELFF	TGCAGTGCCGAGAGACAGGGCGCGAACACCGGGGAGCTGTTTTTT
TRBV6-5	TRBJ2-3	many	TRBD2	CASQSYSSGRVTDTQYF	TGTGCCAGCCAATCTTATAGTAGCGGGAGAGTAACAGATACGCAGTATTTT
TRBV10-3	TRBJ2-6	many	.	CAISEGQPGANVLTF	TGTGCCATCAGTGAGGGACAGCCTGGGGCCAACGTCCTGACTTTC
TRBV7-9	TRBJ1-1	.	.	CASSLEGGTEAFF	TGTGCCAGCAGCTTAGAAGGGGGCACTGAAGCTTTCTTT
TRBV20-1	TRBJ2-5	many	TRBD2	CSATLGLAGGLGETQYF	TGCAGTGCTACTTTGGGCCTAGCGGGAGGCTTGGGGGAGACCCAGTACTTC